Each of the 26 T cell receptor beta chains below was sequenced from the same sample in a study of blood T cell repertoires in COVID-19. Only in-frame clones appear in the TCRdb table, and some are missing; sequencing was by immunoSEQ multiplex PCR. The sample contains 200,000 to 250,000 clones, 80% to 90% of which appear only once. The sequencing sample was made of PBMCs or T cells enriched from blood (not recorded which). The receptor source for this set is a woman aged 50 to 65 in a cohort exposed to, infected with or recovered from COVID-19 (not recorded which).

A few counts support this clone. The chain recombines TRBV4-3 with TRBJ1-6; maybe TRBD1 (6 bases). From germline, CDR1 is LGHNA and CDR2 YSLEER. The CDR3 totals 15 residues. V was clipped by 0 bases and J by 6 bases, with 9 bases between them. The CDR3, as DNA: TGCGCCAGCAGCCAAGATCAGGGGCTTAATTCACCCCTCCACTTT. Translated: CASSQDQGLNSPLHF.

The genes are TRBV11-1 and TRBJ1-2; D gene ambiguous. The germline CDR1 and CDR2 sequences are SGHAT and FQDESV (reference sequence). V was clipped by 1 base and J by 2 bases, with 5 bases between them. The CDR3 is 13 residues long. CDR3 region: CASSLGQNYGYTF. The DNA of the CDR3 is TGTGCCAGCAGCTTAGGGCAGAACTATGGCTACACCTTC.

The count of this clone is one. This chain uses TRBV28 with TRBJ1-2; TRBD1 is a possible D gene (6 bases). Per germline, CDR1 MDHEN and CDR2 SYDVKM. Deletions cut 5 bases from V and 4 bases from J, with 8 bases between. This CDR3 is built from 12 residues. CDR3 amino acids: CASSGQLYGYTF. The CDR3 coding sequence is TGTGCCAGCAGTGGACAGCTCTATGGCTACACCTTC.

The genes are TRBV28 and TRBJ1-4; D ambiguous. The germline V gene has CDR1 MDHEN and CDR2 SYDVKM. This CDR3 is built from 17 residues. V shed 1 base and J shed 7 bases, with 19 bases lying between them. CDR3 in DNA: TGTGCCAGCAGTTTATCCCCCCCCGGGAGGGTTGTTGAAAAACTGTTTTTT. This encodes CASSLSPPGRVVEKLFF. Complete variable domain (other parts from reference TRBV28 and TRBJ1-4): DVKVTQSSRYLVKRTGEKVFLECVQDMDHENMFWYRQDPGLGLRLIYFSYDVKMKEKGDIPEGYSVSREKKERFSLILESASTNQTSMYLCASSLSPPGRVVEKLFFGSGTQLSVL.

This chain links TRBV7-2 with TRBJ2-3; D possibly corresponds to TRBD2 (6 bases). The CDR3 is made up of 16 amino acids. Deletions cut 3 bases from V and 0 bases from J, with 13 bases between. In germline, CDR1 is SGHTA, CDR2 FQGNSA. The CDR3 region is CASSLLGGPSTDTQYF. CDR3 nucleotides: TGTGCCAGCAGCTTGTTGGGAGGCCCCAGCACAGATACGCAGTATTTT.

This clone was observed a single time. The chain employs TRBV5-1 and TRBJ1-1; perhaps TRBD1 as D (6 bases). Germline values: CDR1 SGHRS, CDR2 YFSETQ. This CDR3 has 15 amino acids. V gave up 1 base and J gave up 0 bases, with 10 bases separating them. CDR3 in DNA: TGCGCCAGCAGCTTGCAAGGGGGTCTGAACACTGAAGCTTTCTTT. Protein product: CASSLQGGLNTEAFF.

The chain has TRBV5-8 and TRBJ2-7; tentative D call: TRBD2 (6 bases). V lost 4 bases and J 4 bases, leaving 21 bases between the germline ends. Looked up from germline, CDR1 is SGHTS and CDR2 is YDEGEE. The CDR3 runs 16 residues. CDR3: CASSLSGRTGVYEQYF. The CDR3 DNA follows: TGTGCCAGCAGCCTTTCGGGACGCACGGGGGTTTACGAGCAGTACTTC.

This clone was observed a single time. The genes are TRBV30 and TRBJ1-1; 11 nucleotides line up with TRBD1. This CDR3 is 14 amino acids long. CDR1 is GTSNPN, CDR2 SVGIG, per germline (reference sequence). J lost 10 bases, V lost 1 base, and 8 bases had no gene match. Here the CDR3 reads CAWSAGQGEVGAFF. CDR3 sequence (DNA): TGTGCCTGGAGTGCGGGACAGGGGGAGGTGGGAGCTTTCTTT.

The V and J genes are TRBV18 and TRBJ2-5, with D possibly TRBD2 on 6 matching bases. The CDR3 spans 13 residues. Germline V gives CDR1 KGHSH, CDR2 LQKENI. Trimming stripped 3 bases from V and 5 bases from J, with 10 bases between. The CDR3 sequence is CASSPVGRETQYF. CDR3 in DNA: TGTGCCAGCTCACCGGTGGGGAGGGAGACCCAGTACTTC.

The chain joins TRBV4-3 to TRBJ1-2; tentatively, D is TRBD1 (5 bases). Per germline, CDR1 LGHNA and CDR2 YSLEER. The CDR3 runs 16 residues. Trimming pared 0 bases from V and 4 bases from J, leaving 15 bases between. CDR3 region: CASSQDRQGMGYGYTF. CDR3 sequence (DNA): TGCGCCAGCAGCCAAGATAGGCAGGGAATGGGCTATGGCTACACCTTC.

This clone was detected only once. This chain joins TRBV30 and TRBJ1-1; D perhaps matches TRBD1 (5 bases). The V gene lost 2 bases and the J gene lost 5 bases, with 18 bases spanning the gap. CDR1 is GTSNPN, CDR2 SVGIG, per germline (reference sequence). The CDR3 is 15 amino acids. The CDR3 DNA is TGTGCCTGGAGTCCGAAGCCCGGGGGGAAGACTGAAGCTTTCTTT. This translates into CAWSPKPGGKTEAFF.

The gene calls are TRBV27 and TRBJ1-2; a weak D match, TRBD1 (5 bases). The germline gives CDR1 MNHEY, CDR2 SMNVEV (reference sequence). The CDR3 runs to 17 residues. Trimming took 0 bases from V and 2 from J, leaving 16 bases between them. CDR3 sequence reads: CASSLSLTRAPNYGYTF. CDR3 DNA sequence: TGTGCCAGCAGTTTATCCCTCACCAGGGCCCCCAACTATGGCTACACCTTC.

This rearrangement joins TRBV6-5 to TRBJ2-2, with D possibly TRBD2 on 6 matching bases. Germline V gene data show CDR1 as MNHEY and CDR2 as SVGAGI. The CDR3 is made up of 14 amino acids. V gave up 6 bases and J gave up 1 base, with 9 bases separating them. The CDR3 sequence is CASRSGQNTGELFF. CDR3 sequence (DNA): TGTGCCAGCAGAAGCGGGCAGAACACCGGGGAGCTGTTTTTT.

The V gene is TRBV19, the J gene TRBJ1-5; 9 bases agree with TRBD1. This CDR3 region has 15 residues. CDR1 is LNHDA and CDR2 is SQIVND in the germline V gene (reference sequence). The ends lost 0 bases at V and 6 bases at J; junction bases unmatched: 3. In DNA, the CDR3 is TGTGCCAGTAGTATAGAACGGACAGGGGTTCAGCCCCAGCATTTT. Translation gives CASSIERTGVQPQHF.

V usage is TRBV7-2 and J usage is TRBJ1-2; D is undetermined. Germline values: CDR1 SGHTA, CDR2 FQGNSA. This CDR3 contains 14 residues. The V gene lost 2 bases and the J gene lost 6 bases, with 13 bases spanning the gap. In nucleotides, the CDR3 is TGTGCCAGCAGCTTATCGTCCGCTACGCATGGCTACACCTTC. Translation: CASSLSSATHGYTF.

J is TRBJ1-2 and V is TRBV15; TRBD1 matches 9 bases. V shed 3 bases, J shed 4 bases, and the junction held 9 bases outside the gene matches. Germline values: CDR1 LNHNV, CDR2 YYDKDF (reference sequence). The CDR3 runs to 16 residues. CDR3 region: CATSSRDREGGYGYTF. CDR3 DNA sequence: TGTGCCACCAGCAGCCGGGACAGGGAGGGAGGCTATGGCTACACCTTC.

The chain uses TRBV28 and TRBJ2-2, with D unresolved. The CDR3 consists of 17 residues. Trimming removed 3 bases from V and 0 bases from J, with 14 bases in between. The germline gives CDR1 MDHEN, CDR2 SYDVKM. This CDR3 is CASSFNYRIPNTGELFF. The CDR3 DNA sequence: TGTGCCAGCAGTTTTAACTATCGGATACCGAACACCGGGGAGCTGTTTTTT.

V gene TRBV6-4 combines with J gene TRBJ2-2; 8 bases are shared with TRBD1. Losses at the gene ends were 4 bases for V and 5 bases for J; bases not matched to a gene: 3. Per germline, CDR1 MRHNA and CDR2 SNTAGT. This CDR3 has 14 residues. CDR3 residues: CASSVTGGTGELFF. As DNA, the CDR3 is TGTGCCAGCAGTGTAACAGGGGGGACCGGGGAGCTGTTTTTT.

The chain joins TRBV30 to TRBJ1-3, with unresolved D. The CDR3 extends over 16 amino acids. Trimming took off 1 base at V and 0 bases at J, with 13 bases between the two ends. Looked up from germline, CDR1 is GTSNPN and CDR2 is SVGIG (reference sequence). The CDR3 DNA sequence: TGTGCCTGGAGTGCCCCTCCCCTCGTCTCTGGAAACACCATATATTTT. This codes for CAWSAPPLVSGNTIYF.

V and J are TRBV14 and TRBJ1-1; no clear D. The germline CDR1 and CDR2 sequences are SGHDN and FVKESK. The length of the CDR3 is 12 residues. V was cut by 1 base and J by 8 bases, with 8 bases left in between. CDR3 region: CASSQAGREAFF. Written as DNA, the CDR3 is TGTGCCAGCAGCCAAGCGGGGAGAGAAGCTTTCTTT. The full variable domain, its missing parts supplied by reference TRBV14 and TRBJ1-1, is EAGVTQFPSHSVIEKGQTVTLRCDPISGHDNLYWYRRVMGKEIKFLLHFVKESKQDESGMPNNRFLAERTGGTYSTLKVQPAELEDSGVYFCASSQAGREAFFGQGTRLTVV.

The chain is built from TRBV7-2 and TRBJ1-1, with 10 bases that match TRBD1. The V gene end was trimmed by 1 base and the J gene end by 5 bases; junction bases not matched to a gene: 7. CDR1 and CDR2 (germline): SGHTA, FQGNSA. The CDR3 has 16 amino acids. Written as DNA, the CDR3 is TGTGCCAGCAGCTTAGACGACAGGGGGCGGTGGACTGAAGCTTTCTTT. Translating it yields CASSLDDRGRWTEAFF.

J is TRBJ1-4 and V is TRBV2; a possible D gene is TRBD1 (5 bases). The V end was cut by 4 bases, the J end by 7 bases, with 19 bases between. This CDR3 comprises 16 residues. Per the germline V gene, CDR1 is SNHLY and CDR2 is FYNNEI. The CDR3 reads CASSATVGASSEKLFF. The CDR3, as DNA: TGTGCCAGCAGTGCTACCGTAGGGGCGTCGAGTGAAAAACTGTTTTTT.

The J gene is TRBJ1-1, the V gene TRBV11-2, with D perhaps matching TRBD1 (6 bases). The CDR3 length is 15 residues. The germline V gene encodes CDR1 SGHAT and CDR2 FQNNGV. V dropped 1 base and J dropped 5 bases, with 14 bases sitting between them. In nucleotides, the CDR3 is TGTGCCAGCAGCTTAGGGGAGGGACATAGGACTGAAGCTTTCTTT. The encoded protein is CASSLGEGHRTEAFF.

The chain joins TRBV28 to TRBJ1-5; D may be TRBD1 (6 bases). Germline V gene lookup returns CDR1 MDHEN and CDR2 SYDVKM. This CDR3 is 14 amino acids long. Deletions cut 5 bases from V and 7 bases from J, with 15 bases between. This CDR3 reads CASSPRGRAQPQHF. The CDR3 DNA sequence: TGTGCCAGCAGTCCCAGGGGAAGGGCCCAGCCCCAGCATTTT.

The rearrangement links TRBV6-2 or TRBV6-3 to TRBJ2-4, with TRBD1 identical over 7 bases. This CDR3 contains 17 residues. Germline trimming cut 6 bases from V and 0 bases from J; bases unmatched to any gene: 11. CDR1 and CDR2 from the germline V gene are MNHEY and SVGEGT. The CDR3 bases are TGTGCCAGCAGCCTGGGACAGACAATACTAGCCAAAAACATTCAGTACTTC. Translating it yields CASSLGQTILAKNIQYF.

This chain joins TRBV6-6 and TRBJ1-2; 8 bases agree with TRBD1. Germline assignment: CDR1 MNHNY and CDR2 SVGAGI (reference sequence). There are 14 residues in the CDR3. J was trimmed by 5 bases and V by 6 bases; bases with no gene match: 8. CDR3 in amino acids: CASRRWTGTYGYTF. The CDR3 DNA is TGTGCCAGCAGACGGTGGACAGGGACGTATGGCTACACCTTC.